The 26 T cell receptor beta chains in this list originate from one sample, sequenced in a study of blood T cells in healthy people across ages. Sample-barcoded 5' priming and a J-beta primer mix drove a second PCR of roughly 6 to 12 cycles. MiXCR was run by TCRdb on the 5' RACE reads, yielding one entry per CDR3 protein. The table lists some 710,000 distinct CDR3 sequences, 35% to 50% of them singletons. Sequenced sample: blood. These receptors were taken from a man older than 75 in good health.

The chain has TRBV29-1 and TRBJ1-1, with D hard to call. The germline V gene encodes CDR1 SQVTM and CDR2 ANQGSEA. Trimming cost V 1 base and J 5 bases, with 11 bases left between them. The CDR3 is 13 residues long. The CDR3 loop reads CSVEAASGTEAFF. As DNA, the CDR3 is TGCAGCGTTGAAGCGGCTTCGGGGACTGAAGCTTTCTTT.

This clonotype appeared a few times. The rearrangement uses TRBV10-3 and TRBJ2-5; tentatively, D is TRBD2 (6 bases). Germline assignment: CDR1 ENHRY and CDR2 SYGVKD. The CDR3 is 14 residues long. V lost 10 bases and J lost 5, with 20 bases in between. This CDR3 is CATNPTGVMETQYF. In nucleotides, the CDR3 is TGTGCCACAAACCCGACGGGGGTGATGGAGACCCAGTACTTC.

This clonotype was seen only a few times. The chain recombines TRBV7-9 with TRBJ2-5; D may correspond to TRBD1 or TRBD2 (5 bases each). This CDR3 contains 13 residues. Germline assignment: CDR1 SEHNR and CDR2 FQNEAQ (reference sequence). The ends were cut back, 7 bases at V and 5 bases at J, with 14 bases in the middle. CDR3 protein: CASNRTPGETQYF. CDR3 sequence (DNA): TGTGCCAGCAACAGGACGCCGGGGGAGACCCAGTACTTC.

This clonotype occurred once. The V and J genes are TRBV13 and TRBJ2-1, with 7 bases that match TRBD2. The length of the CDR3 is 15 residues. The germline V gene has CDR1 PRHDT and CDR2 FYEKMQ (reference sequence). Trimming took 5 bases from V and 3 from J; bases not matched to a gene: 7. The CDR3 DNA reads TGTGCCAGCAGCCGCCAGCGGGGTCGCTACAATGAGCAGTTCTTC. Protein sequence: CASSRQRGRYNEQFF. Supplemented by reference TRBV13 and TRBJ2-1, the full variable domain reads AAGVIQSPRHLIKEKRETATLKCYPIPRHDTVYWYQQGPGQDPQFLISFYEKMQSDKGSIPDRFSAQQFSDYHSELNMSSLELGDSALYFCASSRQRGRYNEQFFGPGTRLTVL.

This chain uses TRBV7-8 with TRBJ2-7, with TRBD2 identical over 9 bases. From germline, CDR1 is SGHVS and CDR2 FQNEAQ. The ends lost 3 bases at V and 0 bases at J; junction bases unmatched: 15. The CDR3 runs to 19 residues. The CDR3 region is CASSFFSVSGRPTSYEQYF. CDR3 bases: TGTGCCAGCAGCTTCTTTTCTGTCAGCGGGAGGCCTACCTCCTACGAGCAGTACTTC.

CDR3 sequence reads: CSVIAGASTDTQYF. CDR3 in DNA: TGCAGCGTCATAGCGGGAGCCAGCACAGATACGCAGTATTTT. The genes are TRBV29-1 and TRBJ2-3; 9 nucleotides align to TRBD2. Germline lookup yields CDR1 SQVTM and CDR2 ANQGSEA. After removal of 6 bases from V and 0 bases from J, the junction contained 4 bases not matched to a gene. The length of the CDR3 is 14 residues.

V usage is TRBV20-1 and J usage is TRBJ2-5, with 7 bases fitting TRBD1. The DNA end favors TRBJ2-7, so the J call may be wrong. The CDR3 spans 16 residues. Per germline, CDR1 DFQATT and CDR2 SNEGSKA (reference sequence). The CDR3, as DNA: TGCAGTGCTAGGGGAGCACAGGGGTCCGACTCCTACGAGCAGTACTTC. This codes for CSARGAQGSDSYEQYF.

This chain connects TRBV2 to TRBJ2-1; D tentatively reads TRBD1 or TRBD2 (5 bases each). CDR3 length: 15 residues. CDR1 and CDR2 from the germline V gene are SNHLY and FYNNEI. Trimming cost V 8 bases and J 5 bases, with 19 bases left between them. The chain's CDR3 is CASLEGFWGNNEQFF. In DNA form, the CDR3 reads TGTGCCAGCCTCGAGGGATTCTGGGGGAACAATGAGCAGTTCTTC.

The CDR3 nucleotides are TGTGCCAGCAGTTCCGGGGATGGCAATCAGCCCCAGCATTTT. Amino acids: CASSSGDGNQPQHF. The gene calls are TRBV12-3 or TRBV12-4 and TRBJ1-5; no reliable D call. V dropped 4 bases and J dropped 2 bases, with 9 bases sitting between them. The CDR3 spans 14 residues.

This clonotype was counted only a few times. The CDR3 DNA reads as TGCAGCGTAGGCGTAACCAGGGGTGGCTACACCTTC. Translating gives CSVGVTRGGYTF. The rearrangement uses TRBV29-1 and TRBJ1-2, with a weak D call TRBD1 (6 bases). The CDR3 contains 12 residues. V was clipped by 6 bases and J by 7 bases, with 15 bases between them. Germline V gene sequence: CDR1 SQVTM, CDR2 ANQGSEA.

The chain combines TRBV10-3 with TRBJ2-5, with 8 bases that match TRBD2. Germline CDR1 is ENHRY and CDR2 is SYGVKD. The CDR3 loop spans 14 amino acids. Trimming at V came to 2 bases and at J to 3 bases, leaving 2 bases not matched to a gene. The CDR3 nucleotides are TGTGCCATCAGTGAGGTGGGACTAGAAGAGACCCAGTACTTC. Protein product: CAISEVGLEETQYF.

This clonotype was seen at least ten times. A much larger clone sits a single nucleotide away, making a read error possible. The chain links TRBV9 to TRBJ2-5, with D uncertain. V was shortened by 3 bases and J by 11 bases, with 14 bases between the two germline ends. The CDR3 runs to 12 residues. CDR1 SGDLS and CDR2 YYNGEE come from the germline V gene. CDR3 nucleotide sequence: TGTGCCAGCAGCGGATCTAATTCTGAGCAGTACTTC. It yields the protein CASSGSNSEQYF.

CDR3 residues: CASSPDVSYGYTF. The CDR3 nucleotides are TGTGCCAGCAGCCCCGACGTTTCCTATGGCTACACCTTC. The chain recombines TRBV7-2 with TRBJ1-2; no firm D call. V was trimmed by 5 bases and J by 4 bases, leaving 11 bases between them. The germline gives CDR1 SGHTA, CDR2 FQGNSA. This CDR3 contains 13 residues. The full variable domain, rest sourced from reference TRBV7-2 and TRBJ1-2, is GAGVSQSPSNKVTEKGKDVELRCDPISGHTALYWYRQSLGQGLEFLIYFQGNSAPDKSGLPSDRFSAERTGGSVSTLTIQRTQQEDSAVYLCASSPDVSYGYTFGSGTRLTVV.

This clonotype was found a few times. The V gene is TRBV30, the J gene TRBJ2-7; D unresolved. This CDR3 has 15 residues. V was shortened by 4 bases and J by 5 bases, with 21 bases between the two germline ends. The germline V gene encodes CDR1 GTSNPN and CDR2 SVGIG (reference sequence). CDR3 loop: CAWMRTGYQHNEQYF. CDR3 coding DNA: TGTGCCTGGATGCGGACCGGGTACCAGCACAACGAGCAGTACTTC.

This clonotype came up once. This rearrangement joins TRBV4-1 to TRBJ1-4, with D unclear. The CDR3 consists of 14 residues. In germline, CDR1 is MGHRA, CDR2 YSYEKL. Trimming pared 3 bases from V and 5 bases from J, leaving 10 bases between. CDR3 coding DNA: TGCGCCAGCAGCCACGTCGGTGGGAATGAAAAACTGTTTTTT. It codes for CASSHVGGNEKLFF.

The rearrangement joins TRBV24-1 to TRBJ2-1, with 11 bases that match TRBD1. The CDR3 is 15 residues long. The ends lost 7 bases at V and 4 bases at J; junction bases unmatched: 5. The germline V gene has CDR1 KGHDR and CDR2 SFDVKD. CDR3 sequence (DNA): TGTGCCACCAGCCGGACAGGGGGCGCTTACAATGAGCAGTTCTTC. Its translation is CATSRTGGAYNEQFF.

The sample holds a few counts of this clonotype. The V and J genes are TRBV12-3 or TRBV12-4 and TRBJ1-2; D uncertain. CDR3 length: 14 residues. V shed 2 bases and J shed 8 bases, with 15 bases lying between them. The CDR3 reads CASSLIMGVVGYTF. The CDR3 DNA reads TGTGCCAGCAGTTTAATAATGGGAGTTGTAGGCTACACCTTC.

Only a few counts were recorded for this clonotype. This chain uses TRBV3-1 with TRBJ1-6; no definite D call. This CDR3 region has 17 residues. Trimming took off 0 bases at V and 0 bases at J, with 9 bases between the two ends. CDR1 and CDR2 (germline): LGHDT, YNNKEL (reference sequence). CDR3 amino acids: CASSQDYGLSYNSPLHF. DNA of the CDR3: TGTGCCAGCAGCCAAGATTACGGCCTCTCCTATAATTCACCCCTCCACTTT.

This clonotype occurred many times. CDR3 protein: CASSSGTDIWETQYF. The CDR3 nucleotides are TGTGCCAGCAGCTCCGGGACAGATATATGGGAGACCCAGTACTTC. This sequence joins TRBV11-3 and TRBJ2-5; the match to TRBD1 covers 7 bases. After removal of 4 bases from V and 5 bases from J, the junction contained 10 bases not matched to a gene. This CDR3 region has 15 residues. Germline V CDR1 and CDR2: SGHNT, YENEEA.

Only one count was recorded for this clonotype. The V call is TRBV6-6, the J call TRBJ2-5; D gene unclear. Germline CDR1 MNHNY, CDR2 SVGAGI (reference sequence). With 8 bases removed from V and 0 bases from J, the gap between germline ends came to 16 bases. The CDR3 contains 15 residues. CDR3 residues: CASLVPDGNQETQYF. CDR3 nucleotide sequence: TGTGCCAGCCTCGTACCGGACGGAAACCAAGAGACCCAGTACTTC.

This rearrangement joins TRBV25-1 to TRBJ2-1; 9 bases are a match to TRBD2. Unmatched junction bases numbered 7, after V lost 3 bases and J lost 10 bases. Germline V CDR1 and CDR2: MGHDK, SYGVNS. CDR3 length equals 14 residues. CDR3 bases: TGTGCCAGCAGTGACGAGCGGGAGGTTTGGGAGCAGTTCTTC. The encoded protein is CASSDEREVWEQFF.

The chain couples TRBV24-1 to TRBJ2-5, with D uncertain. The V gene lost 9 bases and the J gene lost 7 bases, with 11 bases spanning the gap. Germline V gene lookup returns CDR1 KGHDR and CDR2 SFDVKD. The CDR3 consists of 11 residues. The CDR3, as DNA: TGTGCCACCCAAGACAAGGGGACCCAGTACTTC. Its protein is CATQDKGTQYF.

This clonotype has more than one count but fewer than ten. J is TRBJ2-1 and V is TRBV15, with 9 bases matching TRBD2. With 2 bases clipped from V and 6 bases from J, the junction kept 8 bases outside the gene matches. The CDR3 covers 16 residues. The germline V gene encodes CDR1 LNHNV and CDR2 YYDKDF (reference sequence). The CDR3 DNA reads as TGTGCCACCAGCAGATACGGGACTAGCAGACGCAATGAGCAGTTCTTC. Translating gives CATSRYGTSRRNEQFF. The full variable domain, completed using reference TRBV15 and TRBJ2-1, is DAMVIQNPRYQVTQFGKPVTLSCSQTLNHNVMYWYQQKSSQAPKLLFHYYDKDFNNEADTPDNFQSRRPNTSFCFLDIRSPGLGDTAMYLCATSRYGTSRRNEQFFGPGTRLTVL.

The chain combines TRBV19 with TRBJ2-3; weak D call: TRBD2 (5 bases). V dropped 1 base and J dropped 6 bases, with 14 bases sitting between them. This CDR3 comprises 15 residues. Germline V gene sequence: CDR1 LNHDA, CDR2 SQIVND (reference sequence). Written as DNA, the CDR3 is TGTGCCAGTAGTATAGGTCCAGCGGAGCTGGATACGCAGTATTTT. Its protein is CASSIGPAELDTQYF.

This clonotype was seen at least ten times. This rearrangement joins TRBV7-3 to TRBJ2-3; D ambiguous. The CDR3 totals 13 residues. CDR1 SGHTA and CDR2 FQGTGA come from the germline V gene. Between the trimmed V and J ends, which lost 5 bases and 6 bases, there was a span of 12 bases. The CDR3 sequence: CASSPTYSDTQYF. In nucleotides, the CDR3 is TGTGCCAGCAGCCCTACTTATTCTGATACGCAGTATTTT.

This clonotype came up many times. The chain carries TRBV5-1 and TRBJ1-2; D call uncertain. The germline V and J ends were trimmed by 5 bases and 0 bases, with 8 bases remaining between them. The germline gives CDR1 SGHRS, CDR2 YFSETQ. The CDR3 is 13 residues long. The CDR3 protein is CASSFDPNYGYTF. The CDR3 region has the DNA TGCGCCAGCAGTTTCGACCCTAACTATGGCTACACCTTC.